A single sample is the source of the 32 T cell receptor beta chains below, sequenced in a study of blood T cell repertoires in COVID-19. Measured with immunoSEQ multiplex PCR; TCRdb has only the in-frame clones, and not every one. The sample has some 150,000 clones; 75% to 90% are singletons. Sequenced sample: peripheral blood. The origin of the receptors is an older woman with acute or convalescent COVID-19.

This rearrangement joins TRBV6-5 to TRBJ1-5, with 7 bases aligning to TRBD1. This CDR3 contains 15 residues. Germline-derived CDR1 and CDR2 are MNHEY and SVGAGI. V gave up 11 bases and J gave up 0 bases; unmatched junction bases: 10. The CDR3, as DNA: TGTGCCGGAGGACAGGATCACCATAGCAATCAGCCCCAGCATTTT. It yields the protein CAGGQDHHSNQPQHF.

J is TRBJ2-7 and V is TRBV5-4; 8 bases map to TRBD2. CDR3 length equals 13 residues. Germline V gene sequence: CDR1 SGHNT, CDR2 YYREEE (reference sequence). The V gene end was trimmed by 4 bases and the J gene end by 9 bases; junction bases not matched to a gene: 9. This chain's CDR3 is CASSVAGSPRQYF. CDR3 nucleotides: TGTGCCAGCAGCGTAGCGGGGTCCCCTCGGCAGTACTTC.

The chain carries TRBV6-6 and TRBJ1-3; 7 bases map to TRBD1. Germline V CDR1 and CDR2: MNHNY, SVGAGI (reference sequence). Trimming at V came to 5 bases and at J to 7 bases, leaving 5 bases not matched to a gene. This CDR3 region has 13 residues. The CDR3 bases are TGTGCCAGCAGTACACAGGGGAGTAACACCATATATTTT. Encoded protein: CASSTQGSNTIYF.

V and J are TRBV7-9 and TRBJ2-3; 9 bases are shared with TRBD2. In germline, CDR1 is SEHNR, CDR2 FQNEAQ (reference sequence). The CDR3 contains 17 residues. V dropped 3 bases and J dropped 4; count of bases not matched to a gene: 11. This chain's CDR3 is CASSLSGGGAAPDTQYF. CDR3 coding DNA: TGTGCCAGCAGCTTGAGTGGCGGGGGGGCAGCTCCAGATACGCAGTATTTT. Using reference TRBV7-9 and TRBJ2-3 for the parts outside the CDR3, the full variable domain is DTGVSQNPRHKITKRGQNVTFRCDPISEHNRLYWYRQTLGQGPEFLTYFQNEAQLEKSRLLSDRFSAERPKGSFSTLEIQRTEQGDSAMYLCASSLSGGGAAPDTQYFGPGTRLTVL.

The chain recombines TRBV2 with TRBJ1-2, with D possibly matching TRBD1 (5 bases). There are 14 residues in the CDR3. V lost 1 base and J lost 4, with 10 bases in between. Germline-derived CDR1 and CDR2 are SNHLY and FYNNEI. CDR3 DNA: TGTGCCAGCAGTGAAGATGGGGCGCGCTATGGCTACACCTTC. It is translated as CASSEDGARYGYTF. Based on the CDR3 plus reference TRBV2 and TRBJ1-2, the full variable domain is EPEVTQTPSHQVTQMGQEVILRCVPISNHLYFYWYRQILGQKVEFLVSFYNNEISEKSEIFDDQFSVERPDGSNFTLKIRSTKLEDSAMYFCASSEDGARYGYTFGSGTRLTVV.

This chain joins TRBV5-1 and TRBJ1-1, with D hard to call. V was clipped by 4 bases and J by 1 base, with 11 bases between them. This CDR3 comprises 14 residues. Germline V gives CDR1 SGHRS, CDR2 YFSETQ. CDR3 region: CASSVTTGNTEAFF. The CDR3 bases are TGCGCCAGCAGCGTTACCACGGGGAACACTGAAGCTTTCTTT.

The chain links TRBV5-1 to TRBJ2-7, with D hard to call. Deletions cut 0 bases from V and 3 bases from J, with 13 bases between. This CDR3 comprises 15 residues. From germline, CDR1 is SGHRS and CDR2 YFSETQ. As DNA, the CDR3 is TGCGCCAGCAGCTTGGGCCCCTTAGACATCTACGAGCAGTACGTC. Amino acids: CASSLGPLDIYEQYV.

The chain links TRBV29-1 to TRBJ2-7; D uncertain. The germline V gene encodes CDR1 SQVTM and CDR2 ANQGSEA. CDR3 size: 12 residues. The germline V and J ends were trimmed by 8 bases and 5 bases, with 16 bases remaining between them. The CDR3 loop is CSTCRGLNEQYF. In DNA form, the CDR3 reads TGCAGCACGTGCCGTGGGCTTAACGAGCAGTACTTC.

The CDR3 here is CSVEAMRQGASGDTQYF. CDR3 bases: TGCAGCGTTGAGGCCATGAGACAGGGGGCATCGGGAGATACGCAGTATTTT. The chain links TRBV29-1 to TRBJ2-3; 10 positions match TRBD1. Germline V gene lookup returns CDR1 SQVTM and CDR2 ANQGSEA. This CDR3 is built from 17 residues. J gave up 5 bases and V 3 bases, and 14 bases lay outside the gene matches.

The V call is TRBV2, the J call TRBJ1-5; D might be TRBD1 (6 bases). V was cut by 7 bases and J by 2 bases, with 18 bases left in between. The germline gives CDR1 SNHLY, CDR2 FYNNEI. The CDR3 has 16 residues. Here the CDR3 reads CASTSWGQGGNQPQHF. The CDR3 nucleotides read TGTGCCAGCACCTCTTGGGGGCAGGGCGGCAATCAGCCCCAGCATTTT.

The chain carries TRBV25-1 and TRBJ2-1, with 10 bases aligning to TRBD1. Trimming removed 1 base from V and 7 bases from J; junction bases left unmatched: 4. This CDR3 region has 15 residues. From germline, CDR1 is MGHDK and CDR2 SYGVNS. The CDR3 bases are TGTGCCAGCAGTGAATGGGGGACAGGGGATAATGAGCAGTTCTTC. Translating it yields CASSEWGTGDNEQFF.

The chain employs TRBV19 and TRBJ2-3; D possibly corresponds to TRBD1 (8 bases). The CDR3 length is 14 residues. In germline, CDR1 is LNHDA, CDR2 SQIVND (reference sequence). V dropped 6 bases and J dropped 7 bases, with 17 bases sitting between them. In DNA, the CDR3 is TGTGCCAGTAGACAGGGGGGGGGCACGAATACGCAGTATTTT. The encoded protein is CASRQGGGTNTQYF. Based on the CDR3 plus reference TRBV19 and TRBJ2-3, the full variable domain is DGGITQSPKYLFRKEGQNVTLSCEQNLNHDAMYWYRQDPGQGLRLIYYSQIVNDFQKGDIAEGYSVSREKKESFPLTVTSAQKNPTAFYLCASRQGGGTNTQYFGPGTRLTVL.

The chain is built from TRBV13 and TRBJ2-1; 7 bases map to TRBD1. Per germline, CDR1 PRHDT and CDR2 FYEKMQ (reference sequence). Trimming took 6 bases from V and 3 from J; bases not matched to a gene: 2. The CDR3 contains 13 residues. The CDR3 is CASRWTGYNEQFF. The CDR3 coding sequence is TGTGCCAGCAGGTGGACAGGCTACAATGAGCAGTTCTTC.

Of note for this clone: The junction shows a germline mismatch at one end, possibly a read error. The sample has other DNA sequences that encode this CDR3 too. This chain uses TRBV7-7 with TRBJ2-3, with 9 bases that match TRBD1. The germline CDR1 and CDR2 sequences are SSHAT and FNYEAQ (reference sequence). The length of the CDR3 is 15 residues. CDR3 nucleotide sequence: TGTGCTAGCAGCCTAGCAGGACAGGGGACAGATACGCAGTATTTT. Protein product: CASSLAGQGTDTQYF.

The J gene is TRBJ1-4, the V gene TRBV11-2; 8 positions agree with TRBD1. V was clipped by 4 bases and J by 8 bases; unmatched bases: 6. Germline V gene sequence: CDR1 SGHAT, CDR2 FQNNGV. This CDR3 spans 14 amino acids. The CDR3 DNA is TGTGCCAGCAGCTCGGGACAGGTCGGGGAAAAACTGTTTTTT. Protein sequence: CASSSGQVGEKLFF.

Written as DNA, the CDR3 is TGTGCCAGCAGTGAAGCCGACAGCGGAAACACCATATATTTT. This codes for CASSEADSGNTIYF. This chain connects TRBV6-1 to TRBJ1-3; D may be TRBD1 (5 bases). V was cut by 0 bases and J by 4 bases, with 7 bases left in between. Germline lookup yields CDR1 MNHNS and CDR2 SASEGT. This CDR3 comprises 14 residues.

This clone was found once. The V and J genes are TRBV7-6 and TRBJ1-5; no clear D. The CDR3 extends over 15 amino acids. The germline CDR1 and CDR2 sequences are SGHVS and FNYEAQ. Trimming cost V 0 bases and J 3 bases, with 9 bases left between them. CDR3 region: CASSLAVGPNQPQHF. For the CDR3, the DNA is TGTGCCAGCAGCTTAGCGGTGGGCCCCAATCAGCCCCAGCATTTT. Supplemented by reference TRBV7-6 and TRBJ1-5, the full variable domain reads GAGVSQSPRYKVTKRGQDVALRCDPISGHVSLYWYRQALGQGPEFLTYFNYEAQQDKSGLPNDRFSAERPEGSISTLTIQRTEQRDSAMYRCASSLAVGPNQPQHFGDGTRLSIL.

V is TRBV10-2 and J is TRBJ2-5; tentative D call: TRBD2 (6 bases). CDR1 and CDR2 from the germline V gene are WSHSY and SAAADI. V was pared by 2 bases and J by 2 bases, with 12 bases between. This CDR3 is built from 15 residues. Here the CDR3 DNA reads TGCGCCAGCAGTGAGAACCGGGGGAGGCAAGAGACCCAGTACTTC. Translation: CASSENRGRQETQYF.

The chain couples TRBV15 to TRBJ1-5; D may be TRBD1 (5 bases). Looked up from germline, CDR1 is LNHNV and CDR2 is YYDKDF (reference sequence). Trimming took 0 bases from V and 7 from J, leaving 13 bases between them. CDR3 size: 15 residues. CDR3 loop: CATSRDLGGVQPQHF. The CDR3 nucleotides read TGTGCCACCAGCAGAGATCTGGGGGGGGTACAGCCCCAGCATTTT.

The rearrangement uses TRBV28 and TRBJ1-5, with D unclear. The germline CDR1 and CDR2 sequences are MDHEN and SYDVKM. This CDR3 comprises 14 residues. V lost 3 bases and J 9 bases, leaving 15 bases between the germline ends. Here the CDR3 reads CASSLRGARGPQHF. CDR3 DNA sequence: TGTGCCAGCAGTTTGAGAGGTGCCCGGGGGCCCCAGCATTTT.

The CDR3 loop is CASSERTGPVEQFF. The CDR3 DNA follows: TGTGCCAGCAGCGAGCGGACAGGGCCGGTCGAGCAGTTCTTC. The rearrangement uses TRBV9 and TRBJ2-1; 8 bases map to TRBD1. With V trimmed by 3 bases and J by 10 bases, 9 bases remained unmatched. Germline V gives CDR1 SGDLS, CDR2 YYNGEE. The CDR3 has 14 residues.

The chain couples TRBV28 to TRBJ2-3; 8 nucleotides align to TRBD1. The V and J ends lost 6 bases and 2 bases, in that order; junction bases with no gene match: 7. CDR3 size: 15 residues. CDR1 is MDHEN, CDR2 SYDVKM, per germline. CDR3 nucleotide sequence: TGTGCCAGCAGGCAAGACAGGGGTTTCACAGATACGCAGTATTTT. Protein product: CASRQDRGFTDTQYF.

The chain carries TRBV30 and TRBJ2-3; D ambiguous. CDR3 size: 15 residues. Germline lookup yields CDR1 GTSNPN and CDR2 SVGIG (reference sequence). Between the trimmed V and J ends, which lost 5 bases and 2 bases, there was a span of 17 bases. CDR3 sequence (DNA): TGTGCCTGGGGCCTTGGATGGGCCCCCACAGATACGCAGTATTTT. Residues: CAWGLGWAPTDTQYF.

This chain uses TRBV2 with TRBJ1-2; TRBD1 aligns across 8 bases. CDR3 length equals 14 residues. Trimming at V came to 5 bases and at J to 4 bases, leaving 6 bases not matched to a gene. Germline V gene sequence: CDR1 SNHLY, CDR2 FYNNEI. CDR3 bases: TGTGCCAGCAGTTATACAGGGGGATCCTATGGCTACACCTTC. Its translation: CASSYTGGSYGYTF.

The CDR3 region has the DNA TGCAGTGCTAGTGTTGTAGCGGGGGGTAGCACAGATACGCAGTATTTT. Its protein is CSASVVAGGSTDTQYF. The genes are TRBV20-1 and TRBJ2-3; the match to TRBD2 covers 10 bases. Germline V gene lookup returns CDR1 DFQATT and CDR2 SNEGSKA (reference sequence). V lost 3 bases, J lost 0 bases, and 6 bases stayed unmatched. This CDR3 has 16 residues.

In its sample, this clone was seen once. V usage is TRBV7-8 and J usage is TRBJ2-5, with a possible D match to TRBD1 (6 bases). CDR3 size: 16 residues. CDR1 is SGHVS and CDR2 is FQNEAQ in the germline V gene. Trimming took 3 bases from V and 2 from J, leaving 16 bases between them. The CDR3 loop reads CASSFTFGGQQETQYF. CDR3 DNA: TGTGCCAGCAGCTTTACATTTGGGGGCCAACAAGAGACCCAGTACTTC.

V is TRBV6-1 and J is TRBJ1-3; D gene unclear. The CDR3 sequence is 17 residues long. Germline V lookup: CDR1 MNHNS, CDR2 SASEGT. Deletions cut 4 bases from V and 3 bases from J, with 19 bases between. CDR3 coding DNA: TGTGCCAGCAGTGCCTGGGTTCCTGGGAGTTTTGGAAACACCATATATTTT. Translated: CASSAWVPGSFGNTIYF.

The rearrangement uses TRBV11-2 and TRBJ2-3; possibly TRBD1 for D (6 bases). Looked up from germline, CDR1 is SGHAT and CDR2 is FQNNGV. V was shortened by 3 bases and J by 2 bases, with 9 bases between the two germline ends. The CDR3 runs to 14 residues. For the CDR3, the DNA is TGTGCCAGCAGCTTGGGGGCCACCACAGATACGCAGTATTTT. Translating it yields CASSLGATTDTQYF.

Concerning this clone: Other nucleotide sequences from this sample produce the same CDR3. The chain combines TRBV6-5 with TRBJ1-1; TRBD1 is a possible D gene (5 bases). Germline V gene sequence: CDR1 MNHEY, CDR2 SVGAGI. The CDR3 runs to 11 residues. Trimming removed 5 bases at V and 6 bases at J, with 7 bases between. CDR3 sequence reads: CASSRGAEAFF. The CDR3 DNA sequence: TGTGCCAGCAGTAGGGGTGCTGAAGCTTTCTTT.

This chain joins TRBV6-5 and TRBJ1-2; D unresolved. The germline V and J ends were trimmed by 6 bases and 8 bases, with 13 bases remaining between them. This CDR3 is 12 amino acids long. Germline CDR1 and CDR2: MNHEY and SVGAGI. The CDR3 DNA sequence: TGTGCCAGCAGGGATGGAGCGGGGGGCTACACCTTC. Translating it yields CASRDGAGGYTF.

The chain couples TRBV11-2 to TRBJ2-3; tentatively, D is TRBD1 (5 bases). The CDR3 runs to 18 residues. V was trimmed by 0 bases and J by 0 bases, leaving 16 bases between them. CDR1 SGHAT and CDR2 FQNNGV come from the germline V gene. The CDR3 here is CASSLDQWMAGSTDTQYF. The CDR3 nucleotides read TGTGCCAGCAGCTTAGATCAGTGGATGGCAGGGAGCACAGATACGCAGTATTTT.

CDR3 region: CASSLGQPNTEAFF. In DNA form, the CDR3 reads TGTGCCAGCAGCTTAGGACAGCCGAACACTGAAGCTTTCTTT. J is TRBJ1-1 and V is TRBV7-8, with D possibly TRBD1 on 5 matching bases. V was cut by 1 base and J by 1 base, with 7 bases left in between. This CDR3 region has 14 residues. Germline V gene lookup returns CDR1 SGHVS and CDR2 FQNEAQ.